This T cell receptor beta chain derives from a study of T cell repertoires in cytomegalovirus infection. In the study overall: It was recently identified HLA-C-restricted and well-studied HLA-B-restricted CMV epitopes that the study used. Through public TCR beta signatures, both CMV infection and matching HLA type were indicated.

This clonotype has only a few counts. Its cognate antigen is unknown. The junction departs from the called germline gene at one end, perhaps through a read error. Study conclusions and caveats: In two of eight donors, the top clonotype was HLA-C-restricted CMV-specific.

TCRdb re-derived calls from the reads in MiXCR, one entry per CDR3 protein. The sample contains 800,000 to 950,000 distinct CDR3 sequences, roughly 33% of which appear only once. This CDR3 has 15 residues. Germline CDR1 MNHNY, CDR2 SVGAGI (reference sequence). This receptor was identified in a human donor in good health (CMV status not recorded). Some clones in this sample may be carry-over from other donors' samples. This sample comprised cultured CD8+ T cells from PBMCs, obtained from culture after CMV antigen stimulation. V and J are TRBV6-6 and TRBJ2-5; D is uncertain. CDR3 nucleotides: TGTGCCAGCACTTACTCGACTTTTCCACAAGAGACCCAGTACTTC. It is translated as CASTYSTFPQETQYF.